The following is a T cell receptor (beta chain) sequence with its context. Its antigen is still unknown. The sample comes from a study of blood T cells in healthy people across ages. General study findings and limits: Per-million-T-cell TCR beta diversity fell roughly linearly with age.

Alongside a J-beta primer mix, a sample-barcoded 5' primer served in a second PCR lasting about 7 to 12 cycles. MiXCR was run by TCRdb on the 5' RACE reads, yielding one entry per CDR3 protein. Of approximately 690,000 distinct CDR3 sequences listed, roughly 53% are singletons. The CDR3 has 15 amino acids. Germline V lookup: CDR1 LNHDA, CDR2 SQIVND (reference sequence). The chain recombines TRBV19 with TRBJ2-7; tentative D call: TRBD2 (6 bases). Judging by the DNA end, TRBJ2-5 fits better; the J call may be wrong. The clonotype was recovered from a man aged 60 to 69 in good health. Sequenced sample: blood. The CDR3 bases are TGTGCCAGTAGTATTGGGGGGAGCCCAGGGGAGACCCAGTACTTC. Translated, it gives CASSIGGSPGETQYF.